Listed below are T cell receptor beta chains from one sample, sequenced in a study of T-cell reconstitution after alpha-beta-depleted transplantation in children. TCRdb reprocessed the PCR reads with MiXCR, giving one entry per CDR3 protein. This table holds fewer than 350,000 distinct CDR3 sequences, roughly a tenth found once. This material consisted of PBMCs, taken before TCRalphabeta/CD19-depleted stem cell transplant. These receptors were taken from a boy younger than two with acute myeloid leukemia, due to receive a stem cell transplant. Each CDR3 is given with its conserved first and last residue. The D gene is left open where the match is weak. The size of a clone is reported for some rows only, either as once, few or many, or as a class for expanded clones.

clone size	V gene	D gene	J gene	CDR3 DNA	CDR3 protein
many	TRBV7-2	TRBD2	TRBJ2-7	TGTGCCAGCAGCTATCGCGGGACTAGCGGGCCGACCTCCCCCTACGAGCAGTACTTC	CASSYRGTSGPTSPYEQYF
many	TRBV3-1	NA	TRBJ2-6	TGTGCCAGCAGCCAACGGGCGAGGGGGGCCAACGTCCTGACTTTC	CASSQRARGANVLTF
many	TRBV29-1	NA	TRBJ1-1	TGCAGCGTTTCCGCTCCGAGACTGTTGTTGAACACTGAAGCTTTCTTT	CSVSAPRLLLNTEAFF
NA	TRBV12-3/TRBV12-4	NA	TRBJ1-6	TGTGCCAGCAGCCAAAGGAGCTCCTATAATTCACCCCTCCACTTT	CASSQRSSYNSPLHF
many	TRBV4-3	NA	TRBJ2-3	TGCGCCAGCAGCCAAGGTACGAGCAGTCCAGATACGCAGTATTTT	CASSQGTSSPDTQYF
many	TRBV4-1	NA	TRBJ2-3	TGCGCCAGCAGCCAAGATTTAAGGTACACAGATACGCAGTATTTT	CASSQDLRYTDTQYF
many	TRBV7-2	TRBD2	TRBJ2-2	TGTGCCAGCAGCTCTACCGGGACTAGCTCCACCGGGGAGCTGTTTTTT	CASSSTGTSSTGELFF
many	TRBV7-8	TRBD2	TRBJ2-1	TGTGCCGGCGGGAGCTCCTACAATGAGCAGTTCTTC	CAGGSSYNEQFF
many	TRBV7-9	TRBD1	TRBJ2-7	TGTGCCAGCAGCTTAGCGCGGGACAGGGTGGGCGAGCAGTACTTC	CASSLARDRVGEQYF
many	TRBV12-3/TRBV12-4	NA	TRBJ2-3	TGTGCCAGCAGTTTTACAGGCACAGATACGCAGTATTTT	CASSFTGTDTQYF
NA	TRBV3-1	NA	TRBJ2-5	TGTGCCAGCTGCATCTCACCCTCAGAGGTGTGGCACCAAGAGACCCAGTACTTC	CASCISPSEVWHQETQYF
NA	TRBV6-5	NA	TRBJ1-5	TGTGCCAGCAGTTACTCGAGGGCCAGCAATCAGCCCCAGCATTTT	CASSYSRASNQPQHF
many	TRBV20-1	TRBD1	TRBJ2-5	TGCAGTGCCGCTCTGACAGGGGGCACGGAGACCCAGTACTTC	CSAALTGGTETQYF
many	TRBV3-1	NA	TRBJ1-1	TGTGCCAGCAGCCCGGGACCTAGGAACACTGAAGCTTTCTTT	CASSPGPRNTEAFF
many	TRBV20-1	NA	TRBJ1-1	TGCAGTGCTAGAGAGCGGTCTAGGGGGGGAAACACTGAAGCTTTCTTT	CSARERSRGGNTEAFF
NA	TRBV9	TRBD2	TRBJ2-3	TGTGCCAGCAGCGATGGACTAGCGGGGGGCCTCACAGATACGCAGTATTTT	CASSDGLAGGLTDTQYF
many	TRBV12-3/TRBV12-4	NA	TRBJ2-1	TGTGCCAGCAGTTTCTCCGCTGGGTCCTACAATGAGCAGTTCTTC	CASSFSAGSYNEQFF
many	TRBV7-3	NA	TRBJ1-1	TGTGCCAGCAGCTTATACCCCAGGAACACTGAAGCTTTCTTT	CASSLYPRNTEAFF
NA	TRBV27	TRBD2	TRBJ2-2	TGTGCCAGCAGGGCTAGCGGGACTCCGAACACCGGGGAGCTGTTTTTT	CASRASGTPNTGELFF
many	TRBV20-1	NA	TRBJ2-3	TGCAGTGCTGAGCTTATCGGGGATACGCAGTATTTT	CSAELIGDTQYF
many	TRBV24-1	NA	TRBJ1-1	TGTGCCACCAGTGACAGACAGTACACTGAAGCTTTCTTT	CATSDRQYTEAFF
few	TRBV20-1	NA	TRBJ2-2	TGCAGTGCTAGCAGGGGTACCGGGGAGCTGTTTTTT	CSASRGTGELFF
many	TRBV29-1	NA	TRBJ2-3	TGCAGCGTTGAGGGCAGGGCCGCAGATACGCAGTATTTT	CSVEGRAADTQYF
many	TRBV7-2	TRBD1	TRBJ2-3	TGTGCCAGCAGCTTATGGGGACAGGGAGGCACAGATACGCAGTATTTT	CASSLWGQGGTDTQYF
few	TRBV5-1	NA	TRBJ2-7	TGCGCCAGCAGCTTGGATTGGCGGATGGGCGAGCAGTACTTC	CASSLDWRMGEQYF
few	TRBV10-3	TRBD2	TRBJ2-3	TGTGCCATCAAGGGACTAGCGGGGGGATCCACAGATACGCAGTATTTT	CAIKGLAGGSTDTQYF
few	TRBV7-9	NA	TRBJ1-1	TGTGCCAGCAGTGTTTGGGGGGCGCGGTATACTGAAGCTTTCTTT	CASSVWGARYTEAFF
many	TRBV2	TRBD2	TRBJ2-2	TGTGCCAGCAGTTTTAGCGGGGCTAACACCGGGGAGCTGTTTTTT	CASSFSGANTGELFF
many	TRBV7-2	NA	TRBJ2-1	TGTGCCAGCAGCTTAGCAGGTCCGCAGTTCTTC	CASSLAGPQFF
many	TRBV5-1	NA	TRBJ2-3	TGCGCCAGCAGCTTGGTGGCTAGCGGCACAGATACGCAGTATTTT	CASSLVASGTDTQYF
NA	TRBV12-3/TRBV12-4	NA	TRBJ2-1	TGTGCCAGCAGACCATTCGGGGGGCCTATTTACAATGAGCAGTTCTTC	CASRPFGGPIYNEQFF
many	TRBV3-1	TRBD1	TRBJ1-2	TGTGCCAGCAGCCAAGAGGGACAGGGGCGTAACTATGGCTACACCTTC	CASSQEGQGRNYGYTF
few	TRBV6-1	NA	TRBJ2-7	TGTGCCAGCAGTCTGGGCCTCAACTACGAGCAGTACTTC	CASSLGLNYEQYF
many	TRBV28	NA	TRBJ1-2	TGTGCCAGCAGTTATCCCGGGACACTCACCTTC	CASSYPGTLTF
many	TRBV5-1	TRBD1	TRBJ2-7	TGCGCCAGCAGCCACCGGGACAGGGCCTACGAGCAGTACTTC	CASSHRDRAYEQYF
many	TRBV2	NA	TRBJ2-1	TGTGCCAGGGGCAACGGTTACAATGAGCAGTTCTTC	CARGNGYNEQFF
many	TRBV21-1	NA	TRBJ2-7	TGTGTCTCGGCTAGCGGGGTATACGAGCAGTACTTC	CVSASGVYEQYF
NA	TRBV7-9	TRBD1	TRBJ1-1	TGTGCCAGCAGCTTAGGGCCCCGGGACAGGGGGCGTCGGGCTTTCTTT	CASSLGPRDRGRRAFF
many	TRBV3-1	NA	TRBJ2-5	TGTGCCAGCAGCCAGGGTTACTATAAACAAGAGACCCAGTACTTC	CASSQGYYKQETQYF
many	TRBV4-1	TRBD1	TRBJ2-5	TGCGCCAGCAGCCAAGAGGACAGGGGGCGAGAGACCCAGTACTTC	CASSQEDRGRETQYF
many	TRBV5-1	NA	TRBJ1-1	TGCGCCAGCAGCTTTCGGGTTTGGACTGAAGCTTTCTTT	CASSFRVWTEAFF
NA	TRBV27	NA	TRBJ2-6	TGTGCCAGCACCCAGGCGTCCCAGGGTTCTGGGGCCAACGTCCTGACTTTC	CASTQASQGSGANVLTF
many	TRBV25-1	TRBD1	TRBJ1-1	TGTGCCAGCAGCCCTGGGACAGGGCTGCCGAACACTGAAGCTTTCTTT	CASSPGTGLPNTEAFF
many	TRBV29-1	NA	TRBJ2-5	TGCAGCGTCCTCCCTCCGGAGGAGACCCAGTACTTC	CSVLPPEETQYF
few	TRBV3-1	NA	TRBJ2-3	TGTGCCAGCAGCCAAGTCGGCCATTCGGGGGACCGCACAGATACGCAGTATTTT	CASSQVGHSGDRTDTQYF